Each of the 20 T cell receptor beta chains below was sequenced from the same sample in a study of CD8 T cells in Susac syndrome (dated by TCRdb to between 2018 and 2021). The library was made by the immunoSEQ multiplex PCR assay. RNA was extracted using the RNeasy kit, and roughly 0.5 to 1 microgram was reverse transcribed with random hexamers. TCRdb reprocessing: public reads trimmed at Q25 with fastp, clones called with MiXCR, in-frame beta chains kept. Each CDR3 protein gets just one entry, which takes the most common genes and DNA from the rows behind it. Across this sample there are tens of thousands of distinct CDR3 sequences, with around 95% seen only once. The top ten hold approximately 0.49% of the sample. The sample taken for sequencing was CD8+ T cells from PBMCs. These receptors all stem from a human donor with Susac syndrome.

The chain joins TRBV18 to TRBJ2-1, with D maybe TRBD2 (6 bases). The CDR3 is 19 amino acids. V gave up 2 bases and J gave up 5 bases, with 25 bases separating them. The germline gives CDR1 KGHSH, CDR2 LQKENI. CDR3 DNA: TGTGCCAGCTCACCATTAGGGACTGGTGGTGTTCAATCAAACAATGAGCAGTTCTTC. This sequence encodes CASSPLGTGGVQSNNEQFF.

The chain carries TRBV6-5 and TRBJ2-5; D not resolved. Germline assignment: CDR1 MNHEY and CDR2 SVGAGI. The CDR3 has 13 amino acids. V lost 2 bases and J lost 3, with 7 bases in between. CDR3 in DNA: TGTGCCAGCAGTTACGGGCTAGAAGAGACCCAGTACTTC. Translating gives CASSYGLEETQYF.

This clonotype was recorded a few times. The chain carries TRBV30 and TRBJ2-1; 9 bases map to TRBD1. With V trimmed by 3 bases and J by 4 bases, 4 bases remained unmatched. Germline values: CDR1 GTSNPN, CDR2 SVGIG (reference sequence). The CDR3 consists of 14 residues. CDR3 in amino acids: CAWSPGTGYNEQFF. The CDR3 bases are TGTGCCTGGAGCCCCGGGACAGGGTACAATGAGCAGTTCTTC.

The chain couples TRBV5-1 to TRBJ2-1, with 8 bases matching TRBD2. The CDR3 has 16 amino acids. V trimming: 8 bases; J trimming: 5 bases; junction bases outside the gene matches: 15. Germline loops: CDR1 SGHRS, CDR2 YFSETQ. The CDR3 here is CASRPMGLGNHNEQFF. The CDR3 DNA sequence: TGCGCCAGTAGACCGATGGGACTAGGAAATCACAATGAGCAGTTCTTC.

The chain is built from TRBV7-9 and TRBJ2-7; D gene unclear. Trimming shortened V by 3 bases and J by 0 bases, and 6 bases separated the two germline ends. CDR1 and CDR2 from the germline V gene are SEHNR and FQNEAQ (reference sequence). This CDR3 comprises 13 residues. The CDR3 bases are TGTGCCAGCAGCTTCGCTCACTCCTACGAGCAGTACTTC. Encoded protein: CASSFAHSYEQYF.

V and J are TRBV11-2 and TRBJ2-5, with D hard to call. CDR3 length equals 11 residues. The germline gives CDR1 SGHAT, CDR2 FQNNGV. Trimming left V 5 bases short and J 5 bases short, with 6 bases between. The CDR3 region is CASSGMETQYF. CDR3 bases: TGTGCCAGCAGCGGTATGGAGACCCAGTACTTC.

This clonotype has a single count. CDR3 protein: CASSLDPSGWNEQFF. In DNA form, the CDR3 reads TGTGCCAGCAGCTTAGACCCTAGCGGTTGGAATGAGCAGTTCTTC. This rearrangement joins TRBV7-3 to TRBJ2-1; TRBD2 agrees at 7 bases. This CDR3 is built from 15 residues. Per the germline V gene, CDR1 is SGHTA and CDR2 is FQGTGA. V was pared by 2 bases and J by 7 bases, with 8 bases of the junction left unmatched.

The sample holds one count of this clonotype. This chain links TRBV24-1 with TRBJ2-1, with TRBD2 as a possible D gene (5 bases). This CDR3 contains 15 residues. Trimming stripped 9 bases from V and 3 bases from J, with 17 bases between. Germline-derived CDR1 and CDR2 are KGHDR and SFDVKD. The CDR3 protein is CATGRVGDIYNEQFF. The CDR3 DNA reads as TGTGCCACCGGGCGGGTGGGAGATATCTACAATGAGCAGTTCTTC.

The rearrangement uses TRBV9 and TRBJ1-1; 8 nucleotides match TRBD1. The CDR3 covers 15 residues. Germline V CDR1 and CDR2: SGDLS, YYNGEE. V dropped 3 bases and J dropped 1; count of bases not matched to a gene: 5. The CDR3 reads CASSDPGTGNTEAFF. CDR3 sequence (DNA): TGTGCCAGCAGCGACCCGGGGACAGGGAACACTGAAGCTTTCTTT.

V usage is TRBV4-1 and J usage is TRBJ1-2; a weak D match, TRBD1 (5 bases). Germline V CDR1 and CDR2: MGHRA, YSYEKL. The V and J ends lost 2 bases and 7 bases respectively, with 14 bases between them. CDR3 length: 14 residues. This chain's CDR3 is CASSQLLRGAGYTF. In DNA form, the CDR3 reads TGCGCCAGCAGCCAACTCCTTCGTGGGGCTGGCTACACCTTC.

The rearrangement joins TRBV29-1 to TRBJ2-7; 7 bases align to TRBD2. This CDR3 spans 12 amino acids. Trimming took 8 bases from V and 2 from J; bases not matched to a gene: 6. The germline CDR1 and CDR2 sequences are SQVTM and ANQGSEA. CDR3 protein: CSPLGLTYEQYF. CDR3 DNA sequence: TGCAGCCCCCTGGGACTAACCTACGAGCAGTACTTC.

CDR3 sequence: CASSVSRSSSGANVLTF. As DNA, the CDR3 is TGTGCCAGCAGCGTATCAAGGTCGAGCTCTGGGGCCAACGTCCTGACTTTC. V usage is TRBV9 and J usage is TRBJ2-6; D is unresolved. Deletions cut 1 base from V and 0 bases from J, with 11 bases between. Germline CDR1 is SGDLS and CDR2 is YYNGEE. The CDR3 is 17 residues long.

This rearrangement joins TRBV29-1 to TRBJ2-3; D unresolved. This CDR3 is built from 14 residues. V dropped 2 bases and J dropped 4 bases, with 13 bases sitting between them. CDR1 and CDR2 from the germline V gene are SQVTM and ANQGSEA. This CDR3 is CSVEFLASPDTQYF. DNA of the CDR3: TGCAGCGTTGAATTCCTCGCCTCCCCAGATACGCAGTATTTT.

The chain links TRBV6-5 to TRBJ2-7; no clear D gene. Germline V gives CDR1 MNHEY, CDR2 SVGAGI. The CDR3 extends over 14 amino acids. Trimming removed 3 bases at V and 2 bases at J, with 11 bases between. CDR3 nucleotide sequence: TGTGCCAGCAGTTATGGTCAGGCTGCCTACGAGCAGTACTTC. Its translation: CASSYGQAAYEQYF.

The V and J genes are TRBV29-1 and TRBJ1-2; D gene unclear. The CDR3 covers 15 residues. Germline values: CDR1 SQVTM, CDR2 ANQGSEA. The V end lost 4 bases, the J end lost 0 bases, and 15 bases lay between the germline ends. CDR3 coding DNA: TGCAGCGTTGTGAGAACGGGCGAAGCTAACTATGGCTACACCTTC. Protein product: CSVVRTGEANYGYTF.

The chain combines TRBV12-3 or TRBV12-4 with TRBJ2-7; D uncertain. V lost 6 bases and J lost 4, with 13 bases in between. The CDR3 is 13 residues long. CDR3 DNA: TGTGCCAGCAGCACAATTGACATTTACGAGCAGTACTTC. Translation gives CASSTIDIYEQYF.

The chain has TRBV3-1 and TRBJ2-7, with D maybe TRBD1 (5 bases). The CDR3 contains 15 residues. Germline V gene lookup returns CDR1 LGHDT and CDR2 YNNKEL (reference sequence). Trimming cost V 0 bases and J 2 bases, with 11 bases left between them. The CDR3 here is CASSQESGLTYEQYF. For the CDR3, the DNA is TGTGCCAGCAGCCAAGAGTCAGGGTTAACCTACGAGCAGTACTTC.

The chain has TRBV6-5 and TRBJ1-2; D may be TRBD1 (5 bases). Trimming took 5 bases from V and 3 from J, leaving 10 bases between them. The CDR3 runs 13 residues. Germline CDR1 MNHEY, CDR2 SVGAGI. CDR3 nucleotides: TGTGCCAGCAGTCCGGACACGTACTATGGCTACACCTTC. Protein product: CASSPDTYYGYTF.

The chain joins TRBV9 to TRBJ2-2; TRBD2 agrees at 7 bases. In germline, CDR1 is SGDLS, CDR2 YYNGEE. The CDR3 length is 16 residues. V was clipped by 3 bases and J by 4 bases; unmatched bases: 9. The CDR3 spells CASSDPLASSTGELFF. The CDR3 nucleotides are TGTGCCAGCAGCGACCCACTAGCGTCTTCCACCGGGGAGCTGTTTTTT.

This chain joins TRBV9 and TRBJ2-1, with 10 nucleotides matching TRBD1. With V trimmed by 6 bases and J by 10 bases, 10 bases remained unmatched. The CDR3 runs 14 residues. The germline V gene has CDR1 SGDLS and CDR2 YYNGEE. CDR3 residues: CASTPGTGAWEQFF. In DNA, the CDR3 is TGTGCCAGCACCCCCGGGACAGGGGCATGGGAGCAGTTCTTC.